This TCR beta chain comes out of a study of cytomegalovirus exposure and HLA in healthy donors. On this clone: What it binds is not known.

This PCR relied on a set of 60 Vbeta primers and 13 Jbeta primers. Profiled with immunoSEQ multiplex PCR; TCRdb holds only in-frame clones, not every one. The table includes roughly 70,000 clones, roughly 86% detected once. Study-level results: Later analysis identified a missense DCLRE1C variant that was linked to TCR beta V- and J-gene trimming. Later, TCR association rates were found to vary by HLA locus, highest for DRB1 and lowest for HLA-C.

Losses at the gene ends were 4 bases for V and 2 bases for J; bases not matched to a gene: 12. CDR3 length: 18 residues. The germline V gene has CDR1 MNHEY and CDR2 SMNVEV (reference sequence). Healthy bone marrow donors made up the donors. The sequencing sample was made of PBMCs. This chain links TRBV27 with TRBJ2-1, with 9 nucleotides matching TRBD2. The sequence derives from a man aged 18 to 35 in good health and CMV-seronegative. CDR3 coding DNA: TGTGCCAGCAGTTCGATCGTCGAGAGCGGGGGGCCCTACAATGAGCAGTTCTTC. This sequence encodes CASSSIVESGGPYNEQFF.